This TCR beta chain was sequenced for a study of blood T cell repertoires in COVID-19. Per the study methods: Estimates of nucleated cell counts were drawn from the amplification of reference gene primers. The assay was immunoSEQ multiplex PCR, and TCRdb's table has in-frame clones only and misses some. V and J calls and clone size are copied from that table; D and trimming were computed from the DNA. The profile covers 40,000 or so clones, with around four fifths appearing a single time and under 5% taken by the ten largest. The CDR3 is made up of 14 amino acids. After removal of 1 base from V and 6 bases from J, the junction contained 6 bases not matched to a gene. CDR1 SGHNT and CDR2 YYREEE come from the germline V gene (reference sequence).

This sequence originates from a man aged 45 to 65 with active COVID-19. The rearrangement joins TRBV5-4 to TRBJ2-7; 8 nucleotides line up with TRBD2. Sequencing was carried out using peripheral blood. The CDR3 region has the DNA TGTGCCAGCAGCTTGATCACAGCGGGGGCCGAGCAGTACTTC. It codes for CASSLITAGAEQYF.